This TCR beta chain was captured by sequencing in a study of T cell changes during pregnancy in multiple sclerosis. Clones were read by immunoSEQ multiplex PCR, and TCRdb kept only the in-frame ones, dropping some. The table shows 55,000 or so clones, with more than 80% occurring only once. CDR1 and CDR2 from the germline V gene are SGHVS and FNYEAQ. This CDR3 is built from 15 residues. V trimming: 0 bases; J trimming: 6 bases; junction bases outside the gene matches: 2. This receptor was taken from a female donor with multiple sclerosis, enrolled in a pregnancy study. The sample consisted of CD4+ T cells from peripheral blood mononuclear cells, taken in the first trimester of pregnancy. This chain links TRBV7-6 with TRBJ2-5; 12 bases agree with TRBD1. The DNA of the CDR3 is TGTGCCAGCAGCTTAGCCGGGACAGGGGGCAAGACCCAGTACTTC. Its translation is CASSLAGTGGKTQYF.